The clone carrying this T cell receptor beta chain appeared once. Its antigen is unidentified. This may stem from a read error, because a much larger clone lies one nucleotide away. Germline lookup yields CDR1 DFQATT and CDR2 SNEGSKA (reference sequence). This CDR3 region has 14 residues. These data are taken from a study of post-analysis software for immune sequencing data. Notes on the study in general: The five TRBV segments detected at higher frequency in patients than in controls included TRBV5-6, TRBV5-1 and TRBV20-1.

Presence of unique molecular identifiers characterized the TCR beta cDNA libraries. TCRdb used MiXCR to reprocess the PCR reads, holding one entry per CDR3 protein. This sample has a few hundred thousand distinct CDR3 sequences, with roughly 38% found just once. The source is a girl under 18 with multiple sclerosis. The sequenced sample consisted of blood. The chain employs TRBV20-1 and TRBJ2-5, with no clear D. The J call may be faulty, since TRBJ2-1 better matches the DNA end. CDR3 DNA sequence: TGCAGTGCTAGAGCTAACCCCTACCAAGAGACCCAGTTCTTC. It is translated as CSARANPYQETQFF.